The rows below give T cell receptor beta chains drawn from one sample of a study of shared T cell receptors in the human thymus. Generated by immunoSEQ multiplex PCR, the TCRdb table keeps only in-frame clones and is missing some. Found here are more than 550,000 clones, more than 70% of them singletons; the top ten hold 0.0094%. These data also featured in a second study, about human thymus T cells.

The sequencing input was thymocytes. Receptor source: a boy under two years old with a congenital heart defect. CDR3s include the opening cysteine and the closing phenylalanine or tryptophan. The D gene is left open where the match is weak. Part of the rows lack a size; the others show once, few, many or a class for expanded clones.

CDR3aa: CASSYSYVRRSYEQYF; CDR3nt: TGTGCCAGCAGTTATTCTTACGTGCGGCGGAGCTACGAGCAGTACTTC; j_gene: TRBJ2-7; abundance: .; d_gene: .; v_gene: TRBV6-5
CDR3aa: CASSEERDQNTEAFF; CDR3nt: TGTGCCAGCAGTGAAGAGCGGGACCAGAACACTGAAGCTTTCTTT; j_gene: TRBJ1-1; abundance: .; d_gene: .; v_gene: TRBV6-1
CDR3aa: CSVRFTGTSTNEKLFF; CDR3nt: TGCAGCGTTAGGTTCACAGGGACCTCAACTAATGAAAAACTGTTTTTT; j_gene: TRBJ1-4; abundance: .; d_gene: .; v_gene: TRBV29-1
CDR3aa: CASRGGTSAFSEQFF; CDR3nt: TGCGCCAGCAGGGGCGGGACTAGCGCTTTCAGTGAGCAGTTCTTC; j_gene: TRBJ2-1; abundance: .; d_gene: TRBD2; v_gene: TRBV5-1
CDR3aa: CASGATDTQYF; CDR3nt: TGTGCCAGTGGGGCCACAGATACGCAGTATTTT; j_gene: TRBJ2-3; abundance: .; d_gene: .; v_gene: TRBV6-5
CDR3aa: CASSLRRDYSEQFF; CDR3nt: TGTGCCAGCAGCCTGCGTAGAGACTATTCCGAGCAGTTCTTC; j_gene: TRBJ2-1; abundance: once; d_gene: .; v_gene: TRBV5-4
CDR3aa: CASNGGNGYTF; CDR3nt: TGTGCCAGCAACGGCGGTAATGGCTACACCTTC; j_gene: TRBJ1-2; abundance: .; d_gene: .; v_gene: TRBV2
CDR3aa: CASSQKPRRNGTHGNYEQYF; CDR3nt: TGCGCCAGCAGCCAAAAGCCAAGACGCAACGGGACACATGGAAACTACGAGCAGTACTTC; j_gene: TRBJ2-7; abundance: .; d_gene: .; v_gene: TRBV4-3
CDR3aa: CASSESPAPEVYGYTF; CDR3nt: TGCGCCAGCAGTGAGTCGCCAGCCCCCGAGGTCTATGGCTACACCTTC; j_gene: TRBJ1-2; abundance: .; d_gene: .; v_gene: TRBV10-2
CDR3aa: CASSQDGGEERSYEQYF; CDR3nt: TGCGCCAGCAGCCAAGATGGGGGGGAAGAAAGGTCCTACGAGCAGTACTTC; j_gene: TRBJ2-7; abundance: .; d_gene: TRBD2; v_gene: TRBV4-1
CDR3aa: CASSFTSGHKETQYF; CDR3nt: TGTGCCAGCAGCTTTACTAGCGGGCATAAAGAGACCCAGTACTTC; j_gene: TRBJ2-5; abundance: .; d_gene: TRBD2; v_gene: TRBV5-4
CDR3aa: CASSWATSGTRPYEQYF; CDR3nt: TGTGCCAGCAGCTGGGCAACCTCCGGGACTAGACCCTACGAGCAGTACTTC; j_gene: TRBJ2-7; abundance: .; d_gene: TRBD2; v_gene: TRBV27
CDR3aa: CASSPERGGALRYEQYF; CDR3nt: TGTGCCAGCTCACCCGAGCGTGGGGGGGCTCTGAGGTACGAGCAGTACTTC; j_gene: TRBJ2-7; abundance: .; d_gene: .; v_gene: TRBV18
CDR3aa: CASSHISEAFF; CDR3nt: TGTGCCAGCAGCCACATATCTGAAGCTTTCTTT; j_gene: TRBJ1-1; abundance: once; d_gene: .; v_gene: TRBV5-6
CDR3aa: CASSLGPGYNSPLHF; CDR3nt: TGTGCCAGCAGCCTAGGGCCGGGATATAATTCACCCCTCCACTTT; j_gene: TRBJ1-6; abundance: .; d_gene: .; v_gene: TRBV6-5
CDR3aa: CASSSQGRPANEKLFF; CDR3nt: TGTGCCAGCAGCTCCCAGGGGCGGCCAGCTAATGAAAAACTGTTTTTT; j_gene: TRBJ1-4; abundance: .; d_gene: .; v_gene: TRBV6-6
CDR3aa: CASSQEQQDSLEAKNIQYF; CDR3nt: TGTGCCAGCAGCCAAGAACAACAGGACAGTTTAGAGGCCAAAAACATTCAGTACTTC; j_gene: TRBJ2-4; abundance: .; d_gene: .; v_gene: TRBV14
CDR3aa: CASSLGRGTDTQYF; CDR3nt: TGTGCCAGCAGTTTGGGCAGGGGCACAGATACGCAGTATTTT; j_gene: TRBJ2-3; abundance: .; d_gene: .; v_gene: TRBV28
CDR3aa: CASSLGVGSSDEKLFF; CDR3nt: TGTGCCAGCAGCTTAGGTGTCGGGAGTTCGGATGAAAAACTGTTTTTT; j_gene: TRBJ1-4; abundance: .; d_gene: .; v_gene: TRBV7-2
CDR3aa: CASSLGSSGPQETQYF; CDR3nt: TGTGCCAGCAGCTTAGGGTCTAGCGGGCCCCAAGAGACCCAGTACTTC; j_gene: TRBJ2-5; abundance: .; d_gene: TRBD2; v_gene: TRBV7-3
CDR3aa: CASSQGPGGSRGVPRMNTEAFF; CDR3nt: TGCGCCAGCAGCCAAGGCCCAGGGGGCTCTCGGGGTGTACCGCGCATGAACACTGAAGCTTTCTTT; j_gene: TRBJ1-1; abundance: .; d_gene: TRBD1; v_gene: TRBV4-3
CDR3aa: CASSLGTDSNQPQHF; CDR3nt: TGTGCCAGCAGCTTAGGGACAGATAGCAATCAGCCCCAGCATTTT; j_gene: TRBJ1-5; abundance: once; d_gene: .; v_gene: TRBV7-9
CDR3aa: CASSLGQGQHTGYTF; CDR3nt: TGCGCCAGCAGCCTAGGACAGGGACAACATACCGGCTACACCTTC; j_gene: TRBJ1-2; abundance: .; d_gene: TRBD1; v_gene: TRBV5-1
CDR3aa: CASSSPPDRAYEQYF; CDR3nt: TGTGCCAGCAGTTCCCCTCCGGACAGGGCCTACGAGCAGTACTTC; j_gene: TRBJ2-7; abundance: .; d_gene: TRBD1; v_gene: TRBV28
CDR3aa: CASRCTPGQGNTEAFF; CDR3nt: TGTGCCAGCAGGTGCACCCCGGGACAGGGTAACACTGAAGCTTTCTTT; j_gene: TRBJ1-1; abundance: .; d_gene: TRBD1; v_gene: TRBV7-9
CDR3aa: CASSIDRGENTEAFF; CDR3nt: TGTGCCAGCAGTATCGACAGGGGAGAGAACACTGAAGCTTTCTTT; j_gene: TRBJ1-1; abundance: .; d_gene: TRBD1; v_gene: TRBV6-5
CDR3aa: CASSLRQATLYEQYF; CDR3nt: TGTGCCAGCAGCCTACGACAGGCAACCCTCTACGAGCAGTACTTC; j_gene: TRBJ2-7; abundance: .; d_gene: .; v_gene: TRBV28
CDR3aa: CASSMEDRGREKLFF; CDR3nt: TGTGCCAGTAGTATGGAGGACAGGGGGCGCGAAAAACTGTTTTTT; j_gene: TRBJ1-4; abundance: few; d_gene: TRBD1; v_gene: TRBV19
CDR3aa: CAARGGGARADTQYF; CDR3nt: TGTGCCGCGAGGGGCGGGGGGGCTCGAGCAGATACGCAGTATTTT; j_gene: TRBJ2-3; abundance: .; d_gene: TRBD2; v_gene: TRBV6-5
CDR3aa: CASSLTGGKNYGYTF; CDR3nt: TGTGCCAGCAGCCTAACAGGGGGTAAAAACTATGGCTACACCTTC; j_gene: TRBJ1-2; abundance: .; d_gene: TRBD1; v_gene: TRBV5-6
CDR3aa: CASSQETFTGTGHYNEQFF; CDR3nt: TGCGCCAGCAGCCAAGAAACCTTCACCGGGACAGGCCACTACAATGAGCAGTTCTTC; j_gene: TRBJ2-1; abundance: .; d_gene: TRBD1; v_gene: TRBV4-3
CDR3aa: CASSVDGGQETQYF; CDR3nt: TGTGCCAGCAGCGTAGATGGCGGCCAAGAGACCCAGTACTTC; j_gene: TRBJ2-5; abundance: .; d_gene: .; v_gene: TRBV9
CDR3aa: CASSRGINQPQHF; CDR3nt: TGTGCCAGCAGTAGGGGGATCAATCAGCCCCAGCATTTT; j_gene: TRBJ1-5; abundance: .; d_gene: .; v_gene: TRBV27
CDR3aa: CASSEAWGQPQPQHF; CDR3nt: TGTGCCAGCAGTGAAGCTTGGGGGCAGCCTCAGCCCCAGCATTTT; j_gene: TRBJ1-5; abundance: .; d_gene: .; v_gene: TRBV2
CDR3aa: CASSHQPRTGSLSGANVLTF; CDR3nt: TGTGCCAGCTCACATCAACCCCGTACAGGGTCCCTCTCTGGGGCCAACGTCCTGACTTTC; j_gene: TRBJ2-6; abundance: few; d_gene: .; v_gene: TRBV18
CDR3aa: CASSPEDLSGTAGWGPLFYGYTF; CDR3nt: TGTGCCAGCAGTCCCGAAGATCTGTCCGGGACAGCCGGTTGGGGACCTCTATTTTATGGCTACACCTTC; j_gene: TRBJ1-2; abundance: .; d_gene: TRBD1; v_gene: TRBV27
CDR3aa: CASSQGEGIIETQYF; CDR3nt: TGCGCCAGCAGCCAAGGGGAGGGGATAATCGAGACCCAGTACTTC; j_gene: TRBJ2-5; abundance: .; d_gene: TRBD2; v_gene: TRBV4-3
CDR3aa: CASRLRQRGDVTDTQYF; CDR3nt: TGTGCCAGCAGATTGAGACAGCGGGGCGACGTCACAGATACGCAGTATTTT; j_gene: TRBJ2-3; abundance: .; d_gene: TRBD2; v_gene: TRBV7-3
CDR3aa: CASSQSFKHRMRETQYF; CDR3nt: TGCGCCAGCAGCCAAAGTTTTAAGCACAGGATGAGGGAGACCCAGTACTTC; j_gene: TRBJ2-5; abundance: .; d_gene: .; v_gene: TRBV4-3
CDR3aa: CSARPSTEAFF; CDR3nt: TGCAGTGCTAGACCCTCCACTGAAGCTTTCTTT; j_gene: TRBJ1-1; abundance: .; d_gene: .; v_gene: TRBV20-1
CDR3aa: CASSVDEIRAYEQYF; CDR3nt: TGTGCCAGCAGCGTAGACGAGATACGAGCCTACGAGCAGTACTTC; j_gene: TRBJ2-7; abundance: once; d_gene: .; v_gene: TRBV9
CDR3aa: CASSEAPAGGPHEQYF; CDR3nt: TGTGCCAGCAGTGAAGCCCCAGCGGGGGGGCCCCACGAGCAGTACTTC; j_gene: TRBJ2-7; abundance: .; d_gene: TRBD2; v_gene: TRBV6-1
CDR3aa: CASSSSLAGRETQYF; CDR3nt: TGTGCCAGCAGTTCCAGCCTAGCGGGGAGGGAGACCCAGTACTTC; j_gene: TRBJ2-5; abundance: .; d_gene: TRBD2; v_gene: TRBV28
CDR3aa: CASSDPAQGGNYGYTF; CDR3nt: TGTGCCAGCAGTGATCCCGCACAGGGCGGAAACTATGGCTACACCTTC; j_gene: TRBJ1-2; abundance: few; d_gene: .; v_gene: TRBV25-1